Each of the 20 T cell receptor beta chains below was sequenced from the same sample in a study of T cell responses to AZD1222 COVID-19 vaccine (dated by TCRdb to the early 2020s). The library was prepared using the immunoSEQ multiplex PCR assay. This immuneACCESS table, as held by TCRdb, lists in-frame sequences with V and J called but not all clones. Of the missing ones, under half trace to an unresolved V gene in checked studies; the others have no known cause. The sample includes roughly 42,000 clones, with roughly 88% observed a single time. Jointly, the top ten make up approximately 27% of the sample. Interpreted using the paper, the time point label stands for: about 28 days (+/-7) after the second vaccine dose. According to the study, the label for this sample's treatment or condition signals: meningococcal conjugate vaccine given as trial control. Sequenced here: peripheral blood, sampled 28 days after the second dose of the MenACWY control vaccine. The receptors here all came from an adult who received the MenACWY meningococcal vaccine as a control.

The chain has TRBV7-9 and TRBJ2-7; possibly TRBD1 or TRBD2 for D (5 bases each). The CDR3 has 11 amino acids. CDR1 and CDR2 from the germline V gene are SEHNR and FQNEAQ (reference sequence). The ends were cut back, 4 bases at V and 4 bases at J, with 5 bases in the middle. CDR3 protein: CASSWGYEQYF. The CDR3 region has the DNA TGTGCCAGCAGCTGGGGGTACGAGCAGTACTTC.

This rearrangement joins TRBV18 to TRBJ1-1; no firm D call. CDR3 size: 15 residues. The ends were cut back, 3 bases at V and 1 base at J, with 12 bases in the middle. Germline V gene data show CDR1 as KGHSH and CDR2 as LQKENI. CDR3 DNA sequence: TGTGCCAGCTCACCGTCGACGGGGAGGAACACTGAAGCTTTCTTT. Protein sequence: CASSPSTGRNTEAFF.

The CDR3 sequence is CASSTGLNEQFF. As DNA, the CDR3 is TGTGCCAGCAGCACGGGACTCAATGAGCAGTTCTTC. The V gene is TRBV11-2, the J gene TRBJ2-1; TRBD2 might be the D (6 bases). Trimming took off 5 bases at V and 6 bases at J, with 8 bases between the two ends. The CDR3 covers 12 residues. CDR1 is SGHAT, CDR2 FQNNGV, per germline.

This rearrangement joins TRBV5-1 to TRBJ1-3; the D is unclear. Germline values: CDR1 SGHRS, CDR2 YFSETQ. The CDR3 is 16 residues long. Trimming removed 1 base at V and 0 bases at J, with 11 bases between. This CDR3 reads CASSLWTRSSGNTIYF. The CDR3, as DNA: TGCGCCAGCAGCTTGTGGACTAGGTCCTCTGGAAACACCATATATTTT.

The chain has TRBV6-1 and TRBJ2-7, with 8 positions matching TRBD1. This CDR3 contains 16 residues. Germline lookup yields CDR1 MNHNS and CDR2 SASEGT. After removal of 4 bases from V and 3 bases from J, the junction contained 11 bases not matched to a gene. DNA of the CDR3: TGTGCCAGCAGTGGTATAACAGGGGGATTAGGCTACGAGCAGTACTTC. Protein product: CASSGITGGLGYEQYF.

The V gene is TRBV6-5, the J gene TRBJ1-4; D call uncertain. V shed 2 bases and J shed 8 bases, with 12 bases lying between them. There are 14 residues in the CDR3. The germline gives CDR1 MNHEY, CDR2 SVGAGI. In nucleotides, the CDR3 is TGTGCCAGCAGTTACGGTGAATTTGGGGAAAAACTGTTTTTT. Protein sequence: CASSYGEFGEKLFF.

This chain connects TRBV10-2 to TRBJ2-1; the D is unclear. The CDR3 has 14 amino acids. Looked up from germline, CDR1 is WSHSY and CDR2 is SAAADI. Trimming pared 6 bases from V and 0 bases from J, leaving 9 bases between. CDR3 bases: TGCGCCAGCAGACCTAGAAGCTCCTACAATGAGCAGTTCTTC. Translating it yields CASRPRSSYNEQFF.

This rearrangement joins TRBV5-1 to TRBJ2-1, with TRBD2 matching 7 bases. This CDR3 contains 13 residues. Per germline, CDR1 SGHRS and CDR2 YFSETQ. V lost 2 bases and J lost 7; bases outside the gene matches: 3. Written as DNA, the CDR3 is TGCGCCAGCAGCTTCGTGGGGGGGAATGAGCAGTTCTTC. It codes for CASSFVGGNEQFF.

The chain has TRBV23-1 and TRBJ1-1; 7 nucleotides align to TRBD1. TRBV23-1 is given ORF status, its function remaining uncertain. J gave up 6 bases and V 0 bases, and 7 bases lay outside the gene matches. The CDR3 covers 15 residues. The CDR3: CASSQSSTGQPEAFF. CDR3 nucleotides: TGCGCCAGCAGTCAATCTTCGACAGGGCAACCTGAAGCTTTCTTT.

This clone was recorded only once. J is TRBJ2-2 and V is TRBV5-1; the D gene is possibly TRBD1 (6 bases). CDR1 SGHRS and CDR2 YFSETQ come from the germline V gene. The CDR3 is 14 residues long. V dropped 7 bases and J dropped 0 bases, with 10 bases sitting between them. The CDR3 protein is CASRGQTNTGELFF. CDR3 bases: TGCGCCAGCCGCGGACAGACGAACACCGGGGAGCTGTTTTTT.

V gene TRBV5-1 combines with J gene TRBJ1-6; 9 nucleotides line up with TRBD1. With 4 bases clipped from V and 10 bases from J, the junction kept 12 bases outside the gene matches. Germline-derived CDR1 and CDR2 are SGHRS and YFSETQ. CDR3 size: 16 residues. CDR3 DNA sequence: TGCGCCAGCAGCGATATTTGGGACAGGGACGGGTCACCCCTCCACTTT. It is translated as CASSDIWDRDGSPLHF.

The gene calls are TRBV12-3 or TRBV12-4 and TRBJ2-1; unclear D gene. Trimming took off 2 bases at V and 12 bases at J, with 5 bases between the two ends. CDR3 length equals 10 residues. The chain's CDR3 is CASSLFAQFF. CDR3 DNA: TGTGCCAGCAGTTTATTCGCGCAGTTCTTC.

This clone was detected only once. The genes are TRBV7-9 and TRBJ2-2; D not certain. The CDR3 has 17 residues. V dropped 2 bases and J dropped 0 bases, with 13 bases sitting between them. Germline V gene sequence: CDR1 SEHNR, CDR2 FQNEAQ (reference sequence). CDR3 protein: CASSLPPADTNTGELFF. The DNA for the CDR3 is TGTGCCAGCAGCTTACCTCCGGCGGATACGAACACCGGGGAGCTGTTTTTT.

CDR3 bases: TGTGCCATCAGTGGTGGGGCGGGATTGGACGAGCAGTACTTC. Translation gives CAISGGAGLDEQYF. V usage is TRBV10-3 and J usage is TRBJ2-7; D might be TRBD2 (6 bases). V was clipped by 4 bases and J by 5 bases, with 15 bases between them. Germline V CDR1 and CDR2: ENHRY, SYGVKD. This CDR3 contains 14 residues.

This rearrangement joins TRBV28 to TRBJ2-3, with D unclear. The CDR3 contains 12 residues. Germline V gene sequence: CDR1 MDHEN, CDR2 SYDVKM. V gave up 4 bases and J gave up 7 bases, with 9 bases separating them. CDR3 coding DNA: TGTGCCAGCAGTTCGTTGGGCTATACGCAGTATTTT. Translating gives CASSSLGYTQYF.

The chain joins TRBV4-2 to TRBJ2-3; D uncertain. Trimming took 0 bases from V and 4 from J, leaving 11 bases between them. Germline values: CDR1 LGHNA, CDR2 YNFKEQ. The CDR3 runs to 15 residues. The CDR3 DNA reads as TGTGCCAGCAGCCAAGATCTAGGTACCGCAGATACGCAGTATTTT. Protein: CASSQDLGTADTQYF.

V usage is TRBV6-6 and J usage is TRBJ1-5, with TRBD1 matching 9 bases. This CDR3 has 19 residues. From germline, CDR1 is MNHNY and CDR2 SVGAGI (reference sequence). Trimming at V came to 6 bases and at J to 0 bases, leaving 15 bases not matched to a gene. CDR3 amino acids: CASSSPGQGISNSNQPQHF. CDR3 DNA: TGTGCCAGCAGCTCCCCGGGACAGGGCATATCAAATAGCAATCAGCCCCAGCATTTT.

CDR3 nucleotide sequence: TGTGCCAGCGGTCTGGGGGCTGAAGCTTTCTTT. Amino acids: CASGLGAEAFF. The V and J genes are TRBV6-5 and TRBJ1-1; tentative D call: TRBD1 (5 bases). The germline V gene encodes CDR1 MNHEY and CDR2 SVGAGI. V lost 8 bases and J 6 bases, leaving 10 bases between the germline ends. The CDR3 totals 11 residues.

The J gene is TRBJ2-7, the V gene TRBV5-1; no clear D. The V gene's germline CDR1 is SGHRS and CDR2 YFSETQ. The length of the CDR3 is 13 residues. V was pared by 5 bases and J by 1 base, with 10 bases between. The CDR3 protein is CASRPESSYEQYF. CDR3 DNA sequence: TGCGCCAGCAGGCCAGAGAGTTCCTACGAGCAGTACTTC.

J is TRBJ2-1 and V is TRBV6-5; D unclear. Germline V CDR1 and CDR2: MNHEY, SVGAGI. Trimming removed 6 bases at V and 9 bases at J, with 9 bases between. CDR3 length: 11 residues. CDR3 bases: TGTGCCAGCAGGGCCTTCGGTGAGCAGTTCTTC. Translation gives CASRAFGEQFF.